The 9 T cell receptor beta chains in this list originate from one sample, sequenced in a study of shared clonotypes between healthy human individuals (dated by TCRdb to 2018 to 2020). Library method: the immunoSEQ multiplex PCR assay. TCRdb mirrors the immuneACCESS table, restricted to in-frame sequences. Some clones are absent from its copies; in checked studies, under half trace to an unresolved V gene, and the reason for the others is unknown. The table for this sample lists some 200,000 clones; approximately 61% of them were counted only once. About 10% of the sample belongs to the ten largest clones. Material for sequencing was memory CD4+ T cells sorted from blood. The sample's cell subset or site label is to be understood as: CD45RA-negative fraction. The receptors here all came from a man aged 30 to 39 in good health.

CDR3 in amino acids: CASARFGANYGYTF. CDR3 in DNA: TGTGCCAGCGCGCGGTTCGGGGCTAACTATGGCTACACCTTC. The V call is TRBV5-6, the J call TRBJ1-2; no clear D gene. V was clipped by 7 bases and J by 0 bases, with 13 bases between them. The CDR3 has 14 residues. The V gene's germline CDR1 is SGHDT and CDR2 YYEEEE.

This chain connects TRBV29-1 to TRBJ2-7; D remains unclear. The CDR3 has 11 residues. The germline V gene encodes CDR1 SQVTM and CDR2 ANQGSEA. Deletions cut 4 bases from V and 1 base from J, with 5 bases between. The CDR3 region has the DNA TGCAGCGTTGGCTGGTCCTACGAGCAGTACTTC. It translates to CSVGWSYEQYF.

CDR3 loop: CASSLGENQPQHF. CDR3 nucleotide sequence: TGTGCCAGCAGCTTAGGAGAAAATCAGCCCCAGCATTTT. The chain is built from TRBV7-7 and TRBJ1-5; D is ambiguous. The CDR3 spans 13 residues. V gave up 1 base and J gave up 4 bases, with 5 bases separating them. Germline lookup yields CDR1 SSHAT and CDR2 FNYEAQ (reference sequence).

The V call is TRBV11-2, the J call TRBJ2-1; 7 nucleotides agree with TRBD1. With 5 bases clipped from V and 7 bases from J, the junction kept 11 bases outside the gene matches. The CDR3 is made up of 15 amino acids. CDR1 and CDR2 from the germline V gene are SGHAT and FQNNGV. This chain's CDR3 is CASSPRGSRGNEQFF. The CDR3, as DNA: TGTGCCAGCAGCCCCAGGGGGTCCAGGGGTAATGAGCAGTTCTTC.

The CDR3 loop reads CASSDGTSVTDTQYF. Written as DNA, the CDR3 is TGTGCCAGCAGTGACGGGACTAGCGTAACAGATACGCAGTATTTT. The chain couples TRBV6-4 to TRBJ2-3, with 10 bases that match TRBD2. Germline assignment: CDR1 MRHNA and CDR2 SNTAGT. The CDR3 consists of 15 residues. The V and J ends lost 2 bases and 3 bases, in that order; junction bases with no gene match: 2.

There are a few counts of this clone. The chain uses TRBV11-2 and TRBJ2-1; D unclear. Germline loops: CDR1 SGHAT, CDR2 FQNNGV. Trimming took 3 bases from V and 4 from J, leaving 7 bases between them. The CDR3 length is 13 residues. The CDR3 DNA reads TGTGCCAGCAGCTTGGGGTATTACAATGAGCAGTTCTTC. It translates to CASSLGYYNEQFF.

V and J are TRBV7-8 and TRBJ2-5, with 7 nucleotides matching TRBD1. The CDR3 consists of 13 residues. Germline V gives CDR1 SGHVS, CDR2 FQNEAQ. Trimming cost V 5 bases and J 5 bases; bases outside gene matches: 5. The CDR3 spells CASSPDRAETQYF. The CDR3 DNA follows: TGTGCCAGCAGCCCCGACAGGGCGGAGACCCAGTACTTC.

The J gene is TRBJ1-2, the V gene TRBV18; D is possibly TRBD1 (5 bases). This CDR3 contains 13 residues. Trimming left V 5 bases short and J 4 bases short, with 11 bases between. Germline V gene sequence: CDR1 KGHSH, CDR2 LQKENI. The CDR3 DNA is TGTGCCAGCTCAGAGGGGAGCGGCTATGGCTACACCTTC. As protein: CASSEGSGYGYTF. The variable domain in full, completed from reference TRBV18 and TRBJ1-2, reads NAGVMQNPRHLVRRRGQEARLRCSPMKGHSHVYWYRQLPEEGLKFMVYLQKENIIDESGMPKERFSAEFPKEGPSILRIQQVVRGDSAAYFCASSEGSGYGYTFGSGTRLTVV.

V and J are TRBV2 and TRBJ1-1; D might be TRBD1 (6 bases). The CDR3 consists of 12 residues. Germline-derived CDR1 and CDR2 are SNHLY and FYNNEI. V was cut by 10 bases and J by 2 bases, with 11 bases left in between. In nucleotides, the CDR3 is TGTGCCACAGTACAGGGAAACACTGAAGCTTTCTTT. This sequence encodes CATVQGNTEAFF.